This T cell receptor beta chain stems from a study of OX40 agonist ivuxolimab in advanced cancers. About the research overall: Hepatocellular carcinoma, melanoma, renal cell or head and neck cancer affected the dose-escalation patients.

The table came from immunoSEQ multiplex PCR; TCRdb's copy has only in-frame clones and leaves some out. The sample includes 75,000 to 90,000 clones, less than 85% of them seen just once. The germline V gene encodes CDR1 SGHTA and CDR2 FQGNSA. The CDR3 has 14 residues. Trimming removed 3 bases from V and 5 bases from J; junction bases left unmatched: 6. This sequence was found in an adult with an advanced solid tumor such as melanoma, head and neck, liver or kidney cancer. The sample consisted of CD4+ or CD8+ T cells sorted from blood, taken in a trial of the OX40 agonist ivuxolimab. V and J are TRBV7-2 and TRBJ2-5, with TRBD1 identical over 7 bases. The CDR3 region has the DNA TGTGCCAGCAGCTTTTCGAAGGGGGCGGAGACCCAGTACTTC. Its translation: CASSFSKGAETQYF.